The present T cell receptor (beta chain) was sequenced within a study of shared clonotypes between healthy human individuals. In the study overall: Used for every donor were three CD4 naive, three CD4 memory, two CD8 naive and one CD8 memory plate. Notes on the study in general: Among non-shared clonotypes, generation probabilities were lower than among those shared by all four donors.

On this clone: Its antigen remains unknown.

The V end was cut by 1 base, the J end by 6 bases, with 13 bases between. In germline, CDR1 is SGHDT, CDR2 YYEEEE. This CDR3 has 14 amino acids. Only in-frame clones appear in the TCRdb table, and some are missing; sequencing was by immunoSEQ multiplex PCR. The sample contains about 2.4 million clones, 93% of which appear only once. Material for sequencing was naive CD4+ T cells from PBMCs. The subset was: CD45RA+ positively selected. The origin of this receptor is a man younger than 35 in good health. Some clones in this sample may be carry-over from other donors' samples. The chain couples TRBV5-6 to TRBJ1-2; unclear D gene. CDR3 region: CASSLTGRIHGYTF. As DNA, the CDR3 is TGTGCCAGCAGCTTGACCGGGAGGATTCATGGCTACACCTTC. Looking up the rest from reference TRBV5-6 and TRBJ1-2 gives the full variable domain: DAGVTQSPTHLIKTRGQQVTLRCSPKSGHDTVSWYQQALGQGPQFIFQYYEEEERQRGNFPDRFSGHQFPNYSSELNVNALLLGDSALYLCASSLTGRIHGYTFGSGTRLTVV.